This T cell receptor (beta chain) derives from a study of low-dose radiotherapy and immunotherapy resistance in tumors. Both TCRalpha and TCRbeta chains were reverse transcribed with V-gene-specific primers. Amplification of TCRs used a constant-region primer and V-primer adapter for roughly 21 PCR cycles. TCRdb independently ran MiXCR on the reads; one entry per CDR3 protein. The table has 70,000 to 90,000 distinct CDR3 sequences, about a sixth seen once. This clonotype was detected ten times or more. As to time point: before trial treatment. Sequenced material: PBMCs, taken before treatment. The receptor's source is a male donor with prostate cancer.

The CDR3 DNA reads TGTGCCAGCAGCGAGATGGAGGTTTCAGATACGCAGTATTTT. Amino acids: CASSEMEVSDTQYF. The V gene is TRBV2, the J gene TRBJ2-3, with a possible D match to TRBD2 (5 bases). The CDR3 is 14 amino acids. The germline CDR1 and CDR2 sequences are SNHLY and FYNNEI. V lost 6 bases and J lost 4, with 14 bases in between.